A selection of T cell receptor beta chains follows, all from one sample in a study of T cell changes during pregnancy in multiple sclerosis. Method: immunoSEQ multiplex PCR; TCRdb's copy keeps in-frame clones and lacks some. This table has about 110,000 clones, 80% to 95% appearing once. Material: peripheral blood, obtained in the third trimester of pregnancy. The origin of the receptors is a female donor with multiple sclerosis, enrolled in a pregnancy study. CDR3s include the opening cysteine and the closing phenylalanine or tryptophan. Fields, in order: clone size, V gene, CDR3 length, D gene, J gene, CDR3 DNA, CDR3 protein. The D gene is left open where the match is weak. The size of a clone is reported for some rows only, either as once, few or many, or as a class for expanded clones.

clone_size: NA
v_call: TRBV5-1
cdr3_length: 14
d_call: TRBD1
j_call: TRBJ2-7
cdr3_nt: TGCGCCAGCAGCCCAACAGGGGACCCCTACGAGCAGTACTTC
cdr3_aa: CASSPTGDPYEQYF

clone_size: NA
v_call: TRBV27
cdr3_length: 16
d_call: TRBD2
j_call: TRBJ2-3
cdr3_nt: TGTGCCAGTAAGAGCGGGGCAGGTCGACGCACAGATACGCAGTATTTT
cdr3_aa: CASKSGAGRRTDTQYF

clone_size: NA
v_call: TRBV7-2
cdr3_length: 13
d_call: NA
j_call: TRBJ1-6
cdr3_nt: TGTGCCAGCAGTTTCGACGGGAATTCACCCCTCCACTTT
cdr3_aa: CASSFDGNSPLHF

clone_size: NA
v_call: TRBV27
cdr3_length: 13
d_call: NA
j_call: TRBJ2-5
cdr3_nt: TGTGCCAGCAGTGACAACCCCCAAGAGACCCAGTACTTC
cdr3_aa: CASSDNPQETQYF

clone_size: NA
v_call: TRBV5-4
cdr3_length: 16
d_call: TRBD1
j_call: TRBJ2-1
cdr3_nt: TGTGCCAGCAGCACCCAACAGGGGGCGGCTTACAATGAGCAGTTCTTC
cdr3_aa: CASSTQQGAAYNEQFF

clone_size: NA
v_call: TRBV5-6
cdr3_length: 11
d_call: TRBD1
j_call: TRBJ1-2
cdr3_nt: TGTGCCAGCAGCTTTATGACAGGGTACACCTTC
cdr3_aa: CASSFMTGYTF

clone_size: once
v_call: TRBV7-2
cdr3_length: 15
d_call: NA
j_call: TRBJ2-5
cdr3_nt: TGTGCCAGCAGCTCACACCAGGGTGGGGGGGAGACCCAGTACTTC
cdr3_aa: CASSSHQGGGETQYF

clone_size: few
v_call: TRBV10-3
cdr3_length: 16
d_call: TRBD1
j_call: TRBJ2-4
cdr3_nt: TGTGCCATCAGCAGTGACAGGGCGGTGTCCAAAAACATTCAGTACTTC
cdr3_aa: CAISSDRAVSKNIQYF

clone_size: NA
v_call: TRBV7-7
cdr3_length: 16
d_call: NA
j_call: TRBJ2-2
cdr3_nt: TGTGCCAGCAGCAAATCCCCAGATCGAAACACCGGGGAGCTGTTTTTT
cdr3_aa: CASSKSPDRNTGELFF

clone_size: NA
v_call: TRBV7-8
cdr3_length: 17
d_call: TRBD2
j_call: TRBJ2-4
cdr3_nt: TGTGCCAGCAGCTTAGGCCTAGCGGGGGGGGGTTGGGACATTCAGTACTTC
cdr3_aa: CASSLGLAGGGWDIQYF

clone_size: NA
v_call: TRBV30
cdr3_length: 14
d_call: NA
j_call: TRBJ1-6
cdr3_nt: TGTGCCTGGGCTGAGGGCTCCTATAATTCACCCCTCCACTTT
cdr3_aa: CAWAEGSYNSPLHF

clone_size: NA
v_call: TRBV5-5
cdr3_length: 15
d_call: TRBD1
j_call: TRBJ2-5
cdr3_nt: TGTGCCAGCAGCCCCGGGACAGGGGGCCCTGAGACCCAGTACTTC
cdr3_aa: CASSPGTGGPETQYF

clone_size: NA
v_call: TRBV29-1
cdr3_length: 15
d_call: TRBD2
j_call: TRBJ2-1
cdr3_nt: TGCAGCGTTGAAGATTTGAGCGGGAGGGCCAATGAGCAGTTCTTC
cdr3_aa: CSVEDLSGRANEQFF

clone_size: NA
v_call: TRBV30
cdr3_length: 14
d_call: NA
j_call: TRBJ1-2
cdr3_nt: TGTGCCTGGTCTCCCCTTACAACTAACTATGGCTACACCTTC
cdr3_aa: CAWSPLTTNYGYTF

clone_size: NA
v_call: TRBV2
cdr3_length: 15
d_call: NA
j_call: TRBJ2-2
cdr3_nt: TGTGCCAGCAGTGAGGGTAGGGGGGGCATCGGGGAGCTGTTTTTT
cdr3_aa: CASSEGRGGIGELFF

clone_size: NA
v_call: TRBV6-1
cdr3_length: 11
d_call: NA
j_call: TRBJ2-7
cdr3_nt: TGTGCCAGCACAGGAACCTACGAGCAGTACTTC
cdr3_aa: CASTGTYEQYF

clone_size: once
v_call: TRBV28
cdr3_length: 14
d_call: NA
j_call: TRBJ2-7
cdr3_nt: TGTGCCAGCGGAGTGATTTACAGGGAGGGCAAGCAGTACTTC
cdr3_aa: CASGVIYREGKQYF

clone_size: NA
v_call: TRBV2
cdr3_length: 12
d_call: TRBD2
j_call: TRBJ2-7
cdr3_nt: TGTGCCAGCTCGTCTAGCGGTTACGAGCAGTACTTC
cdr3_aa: CASSSSGYEQYF

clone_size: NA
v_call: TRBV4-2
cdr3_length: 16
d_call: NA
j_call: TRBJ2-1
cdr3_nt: TGTGCCAGCAGCCAAGGTGGTACGGGAGATTACAATGAGCAGTTCTTC
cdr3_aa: CASSQGGTGDYNEQFF

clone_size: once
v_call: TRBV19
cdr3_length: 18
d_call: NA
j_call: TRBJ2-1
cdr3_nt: TGTGCCAGTACTGGGTCGGGGACACCGTCACTGGCTTCCAATGAGCAGTTCTTC
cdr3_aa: CASTGSGTPSLASNEQFF

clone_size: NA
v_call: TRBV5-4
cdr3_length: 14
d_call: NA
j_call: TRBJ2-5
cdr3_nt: TGTGCCAGCAGCTCCCCAGGGACACAAGAGACCCAGTACTTC
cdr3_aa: CASSSPGTQETQYF

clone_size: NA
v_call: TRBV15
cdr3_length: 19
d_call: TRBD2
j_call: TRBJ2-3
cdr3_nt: TGTGCCACCAGCAGAGATCCGGGAGCGGGGGGGCCGAGCACAGATACGCAGTATTTT
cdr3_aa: CATSRDPGAGGPSTDTQYF

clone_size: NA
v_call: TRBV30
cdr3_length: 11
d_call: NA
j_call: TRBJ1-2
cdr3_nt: TGTGCCTGGTACAGTCCCTCTGGCTACACCTTC
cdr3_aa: CAWYSPSGYTF

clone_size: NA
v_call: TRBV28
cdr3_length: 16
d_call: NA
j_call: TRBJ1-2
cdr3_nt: TGTGCCAGCAGTTTAGCGGCGGGCAGATCCGTCTATGGCTACACCTTC
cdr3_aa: CASSLAAGRSVYGYTF

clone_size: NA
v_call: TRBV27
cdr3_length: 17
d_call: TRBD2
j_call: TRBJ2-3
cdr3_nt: TGTGCCAGCATCCCAAGCGGGAGGGCCAGGAGCACAGATACGCAGTATTTT
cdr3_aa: CASIPSGRARSTDTQYF

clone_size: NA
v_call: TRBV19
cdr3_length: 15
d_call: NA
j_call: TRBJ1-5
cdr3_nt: TGTGCCAGTAGTACTGGACAGACTAGCAATCAGCCCCAGCATTTT
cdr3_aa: CASSTGQTSNQPQHF

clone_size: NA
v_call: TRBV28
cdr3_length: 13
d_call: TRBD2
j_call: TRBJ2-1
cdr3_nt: TGTGCCAGCAGTTTTCCCGGACTAGATGAGCAGTTCTTC
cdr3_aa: CASSFPGLDEQFF

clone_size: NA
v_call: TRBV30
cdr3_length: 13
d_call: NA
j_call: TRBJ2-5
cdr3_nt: TGTGCCATCCTTCGGACAGAGACAGAGACCCAGTACTTC
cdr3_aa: CAILRTETETQYF

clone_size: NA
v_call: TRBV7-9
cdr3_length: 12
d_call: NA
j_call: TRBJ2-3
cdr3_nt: TGTGCCAGCAGCTTAGACACTAGCACGCAGTATTTT
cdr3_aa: CASSLDTSTQYF

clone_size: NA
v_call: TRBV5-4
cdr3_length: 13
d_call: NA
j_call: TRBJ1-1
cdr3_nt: TGTGCCAGCAGCGAACAGGGTTGGACTGAAGCTTTCTTT
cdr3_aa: CASSEQGWTEAFF

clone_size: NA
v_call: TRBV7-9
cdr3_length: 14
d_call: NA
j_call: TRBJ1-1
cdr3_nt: TGTGCCAGCACCCCGACACTCCCTAACACTGAAGCTTTCTTT
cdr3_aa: CASTPTLPNTEAFF

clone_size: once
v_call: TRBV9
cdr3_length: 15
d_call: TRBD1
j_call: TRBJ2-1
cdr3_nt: TGTGCCAGCAGCGCGGGACAGTGGGCCCAAAGCGAGCAGTTCTTC
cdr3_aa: CASSAGQWAQSEQFF

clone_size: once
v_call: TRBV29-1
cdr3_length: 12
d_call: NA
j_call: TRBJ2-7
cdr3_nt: TGCAGCGCCCGGGTCTGGGCCTACGAGCAGTACTTC
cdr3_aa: CSARVWAYEQYF

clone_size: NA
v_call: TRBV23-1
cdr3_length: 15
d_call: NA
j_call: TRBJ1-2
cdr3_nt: TGCGCCAGCAGTCAATCTAAGGGGGAGAACTATGGCTACACCTTC
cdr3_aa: CASSQSKGENYGYTF

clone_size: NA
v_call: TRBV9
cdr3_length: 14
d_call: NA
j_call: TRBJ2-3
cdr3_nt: TGTGCCAGCAGCGTAAGCTTTCGCACAGATACGCAGTATTTT
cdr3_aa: CASSVSFRTDTQYF

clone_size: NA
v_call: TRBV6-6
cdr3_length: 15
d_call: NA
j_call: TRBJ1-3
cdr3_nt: TGTGCCAGCAGTTACTCCCTAGAGAGGGGAAACACCATATATTTT
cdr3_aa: CASSYSLERGNTIYF

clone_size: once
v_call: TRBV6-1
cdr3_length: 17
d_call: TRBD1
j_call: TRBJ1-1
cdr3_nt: TGTGCCAGCAGTGAAATGGGGACAGGGGGCGGTTACACTGAAGCTTTCTTT
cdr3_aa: CASSEMGTGGGYTEAFF

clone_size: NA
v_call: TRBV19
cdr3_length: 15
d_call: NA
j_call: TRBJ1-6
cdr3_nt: TGTGCCAGTAGTATGCGGCCACATGGGAATTCACCCCTCCACTTT
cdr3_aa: CASSMRPHGNSPLHF

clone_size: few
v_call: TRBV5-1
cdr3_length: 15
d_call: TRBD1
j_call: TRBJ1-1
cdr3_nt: TGCGCCAGCAGCTTGGCCCAGGGGGGAGGCACTGAAGCTTTCTTT
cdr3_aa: CASSLAQGGGTEAFF

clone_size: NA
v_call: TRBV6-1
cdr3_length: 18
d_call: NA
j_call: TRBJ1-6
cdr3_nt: TGTGCCAGCAGTGCCCTACAGGACCCGAGCTCCTATAATTCACCCCTCCACTTT
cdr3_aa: CASSALQDPSSYNSPLHF

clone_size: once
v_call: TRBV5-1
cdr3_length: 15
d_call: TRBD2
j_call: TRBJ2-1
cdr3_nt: TGCGCCAGCAGCTTGGTGGGGGGGGCCTACAATGAGCAGTTCTTC
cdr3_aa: CASSLVGGAYNEQFF

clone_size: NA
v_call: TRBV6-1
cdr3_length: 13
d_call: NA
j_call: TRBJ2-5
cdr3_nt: TGTGCCAGCAACGAGACTCCCTTGGAGACCCAGTACTTC
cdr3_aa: CASNETPLETQYF